Each of the 11 T cell receptor beta chains below was sequenced from the same sample in a study of neurological immune-mediated disorders. In TCRdb, the 5' RACE reads were re-called with MiXCR into one record per CDR3 protein. The sample has 80,000 or so distinct CDR3 sequences; about 9% are singletons. Sequences were obtained from PBMCs. These receptors originate from a man aged 50 to 60 in good health.

This clonotype was seen repeatedly, ten times or more. V is TRBV29-1 and J is TRBJ2-1; 10 nucleotides agree with TRBD2. Germline V gene lookup returns CDR1 SQVTM and CDR2 ANQGSEA. The CDR3 sequence is 15 residues long. The V gene end was trimmed by 4 bases and the J gene end by 4 bases; junction bases not matched to a gene: 7. The CDR3 sequence is CSVGGLAGVYNEQFF. The CDR3 DNA reads TGCAGCGTTGGGGGCCTAGCGGGGGTATACAATGAGCAGTTCTTC.

Remarks on this clonotype: Just one base apart from a much larger clone, this may be a read error. V gene TRBV19 combines with J gene TRBJ2-4, with TRBD2 as a possible D gene (5 bases). Germline V gives CDR1 LNHDA, CDR2 SQIVND (reference sequence). This CDR3 is built from 14 residues. The CDR3 DNA sequence: TGTGCCAGTAGTATTGGAGGTCCCGAAAACATTAAGTACTTC. Translating it yields CASSIGGPENIKYF. Together with reference TRBV19 and TRBJ2-4, the CDR3 gives the full variable domain: DGGITQSPKYLFRKEGQNVTLSCEQNLNHDAMYWYRQDPGQGLRLIYYSQIVNDFQKGDIAEGYSVSREKKESFPLTVTSAQKNPTAFYLCASSIGGPENIKYFGAGTRLSVL.

Only a few counts were recorded for this clonotype. The chain couples TRBV3-1 to TRBJ2-1; D uncertain. There are 13 residues in the CDR3. In germline, CDR1 is LGHDT, CDR2 YNNKEL (reference sequence). Trimming cost V 4 bases and J 6 bases, with 10 bases left between them. DNA of the CDR3: TGTGCCAGCAGCCCACCGCTAGGCAATGAGCAGTTCTTC. Its protein is CASSPPLGNEQFF.

This clonotype has ten or more counts. The rearrangement joins TRBV4-3 to TRBJ2-7; TRBD2 matches at 9 bases. The CDR3 runs to 15 residues. V lost 1 base, J lost 4 bases, and 5 bases stayed unmatched. Germline V gene lookup returns CDR1 LGHNA and CDR2 YSLEER. The CDR3 protein is CASSQGASGKYEQYF. For the CDR3, the DNA is TGCGCCAGCAGCCAAGGGGCTAGCGGGAAATACGAGCAGTACTTC.

This clonotype was counted at least ten times. The gene calls are TRBV12-3 or TRBV12-4 and TRBJ1-6; D ambiguous. The V end was cut by 2 bases, the J end by 8 bases, with 10 bases between. The CDR3 consists of 14 residues. DNA for the CDR3: TGTGCCAGCAGTTTAAAGGCAGAATATTCACCCCTCCACTTT. Translated: CASSLKAEYSPLHF.

This clonotype was observed many times. This chain joins TRBV5-1 and TRBJ2-3, with D possibly TRBD2 on 5 matching bases. V dropped 3 bases and J dropped 3 bases, with 14 bases sitting between them. CDR3 length equals 15 residues. Germline V gives CDR1 SGHRS, CDR2 YFSETQ. CDR3 DNA: TGCGCCAGCAGCTCCGGGGTAGTGGTAACAGATACGCAGTATTTT. Amino acid sequence: CASSSGVVVTDTQYF. Full variable domain (remainder filled in from reference TRBV5-1 and TRBJ2-3): KAGVTQTPRYLIKTRGQQVTLSCSPISGHRSVSWYQQTPGQGLQFLFEYFSETQRNKGNFPGRFSGRQFSNSRSEMNVSTLELGDSALYLCASSSGVVVTDTQYFGPGTRLTVL.

Many counts were recorded for this clonotype. CDR3 residues: CASSWGTYEQYF. In nucleotides, the CDR3 is TGCGCCAGCAGCTGGGGGACTTACGAGCAGTACTTC. V is TRBV5-1 and J is TRBJ2-7; D perhaps matches TRBD2 (6 bases). This CDR3 region has 12 residues. The V and J ends lost 3 bases and 4 bases respectively, with 8 bases between them. Germline CDR1 SGHRS, CDR2 YFSETQ.

This clonotype was recorded at least ten times. This chain's CDR3 is CAISEWQIGADTQYF. For the CDR3, the DNA is TGTGCCATCAGTGAGTGGCAGATAGGGGCAGATACGCAGTATTTT. This rearrangement joins TRBV10-3 to TRBJ2-3, with D possibly TRBD1 on 5 matching bases. The germline V gene encodes CDR1 ENHRY and CDR2 SYGVKD. V shed 1 base and J shed 4 bases, with 12 bases lying between them. The CDR3 has 15 amino acids.

This clonotype was counted ten times or more. The J gene is TRBJ1-1, the V gene TRBV7-2; D is undetermined. This CDR3 is 14 amino acids long. Looked up from germline, CDR1 is SGHTA and CDR2 is FQGNSA. V was cut by 1 base and J by 1 base, with 7 bases left in between. The CDR3: CASSLGHANTEAFF. The CDR3 DNA is TGTGCCAGCAGCTTAGGTCATGCGAACACTGAAGCTTTCTTT.

Ten or more counts support this clonotype. J is TRBJ1-5 and V is TRBV19, with unresolved D. The CDR3 is 16 residues long. Per the germline V gene, CDR1 is LNHDA and CDR2 is SQIVND (reference sequence). Trimming took 0 bases from V and 1 from J, leaving 10 bases between them. Here the CDR3 reads CASSIEFMRSNQPQHF. DNA for the CDR3: TGTGCCAGTAGTATAGAATTTATGAGGAGCAATCAGCCCCAGCATTTT.

This clonotype was counted at least ten times. The rearrangement links TRBV7-6 to TRBJ1-2, with D tentatively TRBD1 (6 bases). V was cut by 6 bases and J by 6 bases, with 14 bases left in between. CDR1 SGHVS and CDR2 FNYEAQ come from the germline V gene. CDR3 length equals 13 residues. The CDR3 sequence: CASSRFGGDGYTF. In DNA, the CDR3 is TGTGCCAGCAGTCGTTTCGGGGGCGATGGCTACACCTTC. Filled out from reference TRBV7-6 and TRBJ1-2, the complete variable domain reads GAGVSQSPRYKVTKRGQDVALRCDPISGHVSLYWYRQALGQGPEFLTYFNYEAQQDKSGLPNDRFSAERPEGSISTLTIQRTEQRDSAMYRCASSRFGGDGYTFGSGTRLTVV.